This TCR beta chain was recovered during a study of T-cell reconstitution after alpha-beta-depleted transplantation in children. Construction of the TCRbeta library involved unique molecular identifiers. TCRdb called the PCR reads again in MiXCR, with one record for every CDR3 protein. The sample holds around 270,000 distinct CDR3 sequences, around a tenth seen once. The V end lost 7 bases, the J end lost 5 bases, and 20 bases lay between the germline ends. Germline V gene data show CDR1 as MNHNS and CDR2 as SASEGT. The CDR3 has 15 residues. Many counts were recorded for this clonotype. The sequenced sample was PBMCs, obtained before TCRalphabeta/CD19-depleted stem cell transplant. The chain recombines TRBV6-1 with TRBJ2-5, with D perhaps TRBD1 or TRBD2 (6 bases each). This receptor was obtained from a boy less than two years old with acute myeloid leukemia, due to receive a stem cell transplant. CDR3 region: CASILTQGREETQYF. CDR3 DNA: TGTGCCAGCATTCTTACACAGGGACGGGAGGAGACCCAGTACTTC.